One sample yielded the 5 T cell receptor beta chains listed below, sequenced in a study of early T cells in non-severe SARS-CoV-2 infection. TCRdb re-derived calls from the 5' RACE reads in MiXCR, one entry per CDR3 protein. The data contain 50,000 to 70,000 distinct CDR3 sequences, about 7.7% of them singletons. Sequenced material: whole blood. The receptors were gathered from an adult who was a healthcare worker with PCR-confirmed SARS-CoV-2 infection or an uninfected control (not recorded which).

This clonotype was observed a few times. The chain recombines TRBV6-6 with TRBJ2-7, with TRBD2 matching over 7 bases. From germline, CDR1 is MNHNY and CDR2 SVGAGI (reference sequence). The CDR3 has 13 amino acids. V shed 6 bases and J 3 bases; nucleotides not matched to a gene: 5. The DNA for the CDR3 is TGTGCCAGCAGCTTAAGCGGGAACTACGAGCAGTACTTC. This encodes CASSLSGNYEQYF.

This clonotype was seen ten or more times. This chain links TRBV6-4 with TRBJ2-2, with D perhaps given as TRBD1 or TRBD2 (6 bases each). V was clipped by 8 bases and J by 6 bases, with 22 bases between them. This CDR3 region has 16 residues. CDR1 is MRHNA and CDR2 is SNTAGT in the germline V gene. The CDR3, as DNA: TGTGCCAGCCCGAATTCAATCGGGGGCGCGTCCGGGGAGCTGTTTTTT. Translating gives CASPNSIGGASGELFF.

The CDR3 bases are TGTGCCAGCAGCCCCGACAGTAACAAAGAGACCCAGTACTTC. Its translation is CASSPDSNKETQYF. V and J are TRBV12-3 or TRBV12-4 and TRBJ2-5; D perhaps matches TRBD1 (5 bases). The CDR3 is 14 residues long. V dropped 6 bases and J dropped 3 bases, with 14 bases sitting between them.

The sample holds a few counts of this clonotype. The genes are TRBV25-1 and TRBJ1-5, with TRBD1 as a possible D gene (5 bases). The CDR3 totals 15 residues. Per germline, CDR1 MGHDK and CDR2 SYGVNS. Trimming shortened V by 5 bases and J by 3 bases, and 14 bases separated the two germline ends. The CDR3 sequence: CASSPPGGDNQPQHF. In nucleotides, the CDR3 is TGTGCCAGCAGTCCCCCGGGAGGGGACAATCAGCCCCAGCATTTT.

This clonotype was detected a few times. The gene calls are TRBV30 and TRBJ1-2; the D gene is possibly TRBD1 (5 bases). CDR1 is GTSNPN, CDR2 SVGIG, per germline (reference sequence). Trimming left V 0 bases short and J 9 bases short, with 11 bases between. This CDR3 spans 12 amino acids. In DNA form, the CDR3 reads TGTGCCTGGAGTGTGCCCGGGGGTAGCTACACCTTC. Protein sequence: CAWSVPGGSYTF. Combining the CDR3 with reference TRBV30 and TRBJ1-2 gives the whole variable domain SQTIHQWPATLVQPVGSPLSLECTVEGTSNPNLYWYRQAAGRGLQLLFYSVGIGQISSEVPQNLSASRPQDRQFILSSKKLLLSDSGFYLCAWSVPGGSYTFGSGTRLTVV.